This TCR beta chain came from a study of vaccination and CD4 T cells after COVID-19. The treatment denotes: approximately 11-day PBMC culture with coronavirus spike peptide pools or control peptides (ViraFEST assay). An Oncomine TCR Beta short-read assay was used to sequence the DNA from cultured CD4+ T cells. MiXCR, run by TCRdb on the PCR reads, gives a single entry per CDR3 protein. Of about 25,000 distinct CDR3 sequences listed, roughly 71% are singletons. This clonotype showed up just a few times. The antigen is not known. Germline values: CDR1 DFQATT, CDR2 SNEGSKA (reference sequence). The V end was cut by 0 bases, the J end by 2 bases, with 10 bases between. The CDR3 totals 14 residues.

This TCR derives from a human donor who received a COVID-19 vaccine. The V gene is TRBV20-1, the J gene TRBJ1-1, with D perhaps matching TRBD1 (5 bases). Sequencing used CD4+ T cells from blood, cultured in vitro, obtained after SARS-CoV-2 vaccination. CDR3 in amino acids: CSARDLGTNTEAFF. The CDR3 nucleotides are TGCAGTGCTAGAGACCTGGGGACCAACACTGAAGCTTTCTTT.